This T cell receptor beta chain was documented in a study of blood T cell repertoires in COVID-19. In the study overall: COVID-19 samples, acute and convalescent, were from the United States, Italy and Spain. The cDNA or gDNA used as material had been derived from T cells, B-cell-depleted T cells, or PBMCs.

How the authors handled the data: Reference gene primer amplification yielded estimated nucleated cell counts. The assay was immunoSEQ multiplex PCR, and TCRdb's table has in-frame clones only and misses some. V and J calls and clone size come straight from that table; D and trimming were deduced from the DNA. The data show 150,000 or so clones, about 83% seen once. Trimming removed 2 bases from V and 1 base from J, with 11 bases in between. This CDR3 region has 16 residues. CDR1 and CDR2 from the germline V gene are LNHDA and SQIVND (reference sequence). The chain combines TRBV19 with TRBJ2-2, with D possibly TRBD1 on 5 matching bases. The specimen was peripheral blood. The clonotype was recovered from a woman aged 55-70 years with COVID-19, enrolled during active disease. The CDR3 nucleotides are TGTGCCAGTAGTATAAGGTCAGGGAAGAACACCGGGGAGCTGTTTTTT. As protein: CASSIRSGKNTGELFF. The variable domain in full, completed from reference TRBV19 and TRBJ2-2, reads DGGITQSPKYLFRKEGQNVTLSCEQNLNHDAMYWYRQDPGQGLRLIYYSQIVNDFQKGDIAEGYSVSREKKESFPLTVTSAQKNPTAFYLCASSIRSGKNTGELFFGEGSRLTVL.